This T cell receptor beta chain was found in a study of blood T cell repertoires in COVID-19. Overall study: T cells, B-cell-depleted T cells, or PBMCs provided the cDNA or gDNA that served as material.

Individuals in the exposed group had encountered a COVID-19 case within 2 weeks preceding study entry. This CDR3 is 14 amino acids long. Trimming pared 2 bases from V and 8 bases from J, leaving 16 bases between. Germline-derived CDR1 and CDR2 are SGHDT and YYEEEE. Sequenced by immunoSEQ multiplex PCR; TCRdb stores in-frame clones only, minus some. The repertoire includes about 280,000 clones, about four fifths of them detected once, and 5% sits in the top ten. This clonotype originated in a man in his forties who had been exposed to COVID-19. Material for sequencing was PBMCs or T cells enriched from blood (not recorded which). The rearrangement uses TRBV5-6 and TRBJ1-2; D gene unclear. CDR3 amino acids: CASSLSFPGEGYTF. CDR3 sequence (DNA): TGTGCCAGCAGCTTAAGTTTCCCAGGCGAGGGCTACACCTTC.